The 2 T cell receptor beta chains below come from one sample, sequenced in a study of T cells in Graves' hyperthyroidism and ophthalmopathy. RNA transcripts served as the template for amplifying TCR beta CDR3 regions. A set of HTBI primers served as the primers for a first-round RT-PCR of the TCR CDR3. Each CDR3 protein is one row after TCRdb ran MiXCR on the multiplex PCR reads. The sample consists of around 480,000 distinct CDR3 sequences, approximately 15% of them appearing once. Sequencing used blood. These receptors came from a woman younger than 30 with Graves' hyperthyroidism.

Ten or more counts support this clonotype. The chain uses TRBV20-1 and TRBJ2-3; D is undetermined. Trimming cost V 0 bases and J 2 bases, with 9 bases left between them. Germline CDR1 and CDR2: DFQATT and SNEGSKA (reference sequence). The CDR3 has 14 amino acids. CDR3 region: CSARDSSSTDTQYF. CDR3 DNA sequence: TGCAGTGCTAGAGATAGTAGCTCCACAGATACGCAGTATTTT.

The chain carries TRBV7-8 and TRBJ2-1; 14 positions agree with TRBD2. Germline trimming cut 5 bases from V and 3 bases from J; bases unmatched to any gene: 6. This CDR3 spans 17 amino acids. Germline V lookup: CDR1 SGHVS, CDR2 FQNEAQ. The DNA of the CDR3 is TGTGCCAGCAGCGGAACCGGGACTAGCGGGAGCTACAATGAGCAGTTCTTC. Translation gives CASSGTGTSGSYNEQFF.